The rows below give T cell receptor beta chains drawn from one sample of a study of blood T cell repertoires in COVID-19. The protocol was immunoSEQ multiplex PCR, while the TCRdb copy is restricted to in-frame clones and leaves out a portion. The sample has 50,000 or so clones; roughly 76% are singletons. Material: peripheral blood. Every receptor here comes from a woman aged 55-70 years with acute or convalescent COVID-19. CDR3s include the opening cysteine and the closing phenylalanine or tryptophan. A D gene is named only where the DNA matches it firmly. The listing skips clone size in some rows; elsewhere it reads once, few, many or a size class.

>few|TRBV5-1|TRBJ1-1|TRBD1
CASSTDRGRETEAFF
TGCGCCAGCAGCACGGACAGGGGTCGGGAGACTGAAGCTTTCTTT
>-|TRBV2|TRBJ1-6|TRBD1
CASRGQGWDNSPLHF
TGTGCCAGCAGGGGACAGGGGTGGGATAATTCACCCCTCCACTTT
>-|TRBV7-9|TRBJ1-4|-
CASSSPGTSNNEKLFF
TGTGCCAGCAGCTCTCCCGGGACATCCAATAATGAAAAACTGTTTTTT
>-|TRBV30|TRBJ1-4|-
CAWNRGSTNEKLFF
TGTGCCTGGAACAGAGGGTCAACTAATGAAAAACTGTTTTTT
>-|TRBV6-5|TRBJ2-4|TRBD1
CASRKIQGAKNIQYF
TGTGCCAGCAGGAAAATACAGGGGGCCAAAAACATTCAGTACTTC
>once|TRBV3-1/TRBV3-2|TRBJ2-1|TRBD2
CASSQVRLANNEQFF
TGTGCCAGCAGCCAAGTCCGACTAGCTAACAATGAGCAGTTCTTC
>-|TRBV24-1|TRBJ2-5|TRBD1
CATSDITPGQPPETQYF
TGTGCCACCAGTGATATCACCCCGGGACAGCCTCCTGAGACCCAGTACTTC
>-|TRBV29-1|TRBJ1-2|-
CSVFSGYGYTF
TGCAGCGTTTTTTCGGGCTATGGCTACACCTTC
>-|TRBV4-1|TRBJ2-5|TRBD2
CASSQKGLVETQYF
TGCGCCAGCAGCCAAAAGGGACTAGTGGAGACCCAGTACTTC
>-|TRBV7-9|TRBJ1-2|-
CASSLTSWEAVYGYTF
TGTGCCAGCAGCTTAACGAGTTGGGAGGCCGTCTATGGCTACACCTTC
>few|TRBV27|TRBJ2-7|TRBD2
CASGTSGGFYEQYF
TGTGCCAGCGGTACTAGCGGGGGCTTCTACGAGCAGTACTTC
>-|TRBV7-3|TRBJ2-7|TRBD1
CASSLTGQDFYEQYF
TGTGCCAGCAGCTTAACGGGACAGGACTTTTACGAGCAGTACTTC
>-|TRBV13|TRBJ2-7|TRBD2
CASSLVGTDGPGLSYEQYF
TGTGCCAGCAGCTTAGTAGGCACGGACGGCCCGGGACTATCCTACGAGCAGTACTTC
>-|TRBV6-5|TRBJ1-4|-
CASSLTGTLGEKLFF
TGTGCCAGCAGTCTCACAGGGACCCTCGGTGAAAAACTGTTTTTT
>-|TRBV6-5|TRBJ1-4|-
CASGRQTSNEKLFF
TGTGCCAGCGGCAGACAGACGTCTAATGAAAAACTGTTTTTT
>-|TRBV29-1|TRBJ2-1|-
CSVSRAGPWGSYNEQFF
TGCAGCGTTAGCCGGGCGGGGCCGTGGGGGTCCTACAATGAGCAGTTCTTC
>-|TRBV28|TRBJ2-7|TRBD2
CASSSLAGADYEQYF
TGTGCCAGCAGTTCTCTAGCGGGGGCCGACTACGAGCAGTACTTC
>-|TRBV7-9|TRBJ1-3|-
CASSLGLGKTTGGNTIYF
TGTGCCAGCAGCTTAGGCTTGGGGAAGACCACGGGAGGAAACACCATATATTTT
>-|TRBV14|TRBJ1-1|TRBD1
CAAVTGYTEAFF
TGTGCCGCAGTGACAGGGTACACTGAAGCTTTCTTT
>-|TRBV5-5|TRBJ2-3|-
CASSLGGRFASTDTQYF
TGTGCCAGCAGCTTGGGGGGGAGGTTCGCTAGCACAGATACGCAGTATTTT
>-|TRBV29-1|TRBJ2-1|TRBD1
CSVGTGGNNEQFF
TGCAGCGTGGGGACAGGGGGGAACAATGAGCAGTTCTTC
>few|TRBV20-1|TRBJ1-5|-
CSASGAWDQPQHF
TGCAGTGCTAGTGGGGCCTGGGATCAGCCCCAGCATTTT
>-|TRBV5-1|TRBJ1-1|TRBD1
CASSTGTARRNTEAFF
TGCGCCAGCAGCACGGGGACAGCGAGGAGGAACACTGAAGCTTTCTTT
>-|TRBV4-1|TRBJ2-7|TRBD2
CASSQTSGLTYEQYF
TGCGCCAGCAGCCAGACTAGCGGGTTAACCTACGAGCAGTACTTC
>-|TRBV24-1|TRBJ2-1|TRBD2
CATSEGLAGVSEQFF
TGTGCCACCAGTGAGGGCCTAGCGGGAGTCAGTGAGCAGTTCTTC
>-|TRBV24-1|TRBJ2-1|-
CATSDPLAWGEQFF
TGTGCCACCAGTGATCCTCTAGCATGGGGTGAGCAGTTCTTC
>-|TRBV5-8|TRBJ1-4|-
CASSWRPGATNEKLFF
TGTGCCAGCAGCTGGAGGCCCGGGGCAACTAATGAAAAACTGTTTTTT
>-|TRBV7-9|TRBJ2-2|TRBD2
CASSLAGVDTGELFF
TGTGCCAGCAGCTTGGCGGGAGTTGACACCGGGGAGCTGTTTTTT
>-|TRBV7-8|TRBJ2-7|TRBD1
CASSLGGQGAYEQYF
TGTGCCAGCAGCTTAGGGGGACAGGGAGCCTACGAGCAGTACTTC
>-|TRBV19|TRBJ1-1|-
CASKRREGQAFF
TGTGCCAGTAAACGGCGGGAGGGTCAGGCTTTCTTT
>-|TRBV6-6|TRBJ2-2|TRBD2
CASSRTSGGTSRTGELFF
TGTGCCAGCAGTCGGACTAGCGGGGGGACTTCGAGAACCGGGGAGCTGTTTTTT
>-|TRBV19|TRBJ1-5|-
CASSISSAGNAPQHF
TGTGCCAGTAGTATCAGCTCAGCGGGGAATGCGCCCCAGCATTTT